The clone carrying this T cell receptor beta chain showed up just once. Its antigen is still unknown. From germline, CDR1 is DFQATT and CDR2 SNEGSKA (reference sequence). CDR3 length equals 17 residues. V dropped 5 bases and J dropped 0 bases, with 17 bases sitting between them. Uncontrolled infections, other autoimmune diseases, pregnancy or lactation barred patients from enrollment. Each diagnosis was determined on the basis of clinical symptoms, serum thyroxine, TRAb, thyroid ultrasound and orbital computed tomography. PBMCs stemmed from over 8.5 ml of fresh peripheral blood. These data belong to a study of Graves' ophthalmopathy and Graves' hyperthyroidism. The sequenced template was RNA, covering the TCR beta CDR3 region. HTBI primers served in a first-round RT-PCR, which a second-round multiplex PCR followed. MiXCR, run by TCRdb on the multiplex PCR reads, gives a single entry per CDR3 protein. The sample holds almost 750,000 distinct CDR3 sequences, approximately 40% seen once.

Study-wide results and caveats: The authors also found most expanded thyroid clonotypes above 0.001 frequency in blood.

The chain combines TRBV20-1 with TRBJ2-6; D may correspond to TRBD1 or TRBD2 (5 bases each). The TCR comes from an adult man with Graves' ophthalmopathy. Sequencing input: peripheral blood. CDR3 residues: CSARTPGRHSGANVLTF. In DNA, the CDR3 is TGCAGTGCTCGTACGCCGGGACGCCACTCTGGGGCCAACGTCCTGACTTTC.